Presented here are 5 T cell receptor beta chains from one specimen sequenced in a study of blood T cell repertoires in COVID-19. Measured with immunoSEQ multiplex PCR; TCRdb has only the in-frame clones, and not every one. The table has 130,000 or so clones, around 80% seen once. The sequenced sample was peripheral blood. These receptors originate from an older woman with acute or convalescent COVID-19.

V is TRBV5-1 and J is TRBJ2-1; 9 bases match TRBD2. This CDR3 contains 15 residues. Trimming at V came to 2 bases and at J to 6 bases, leaving 6 bases not matched to a gene. Looked up from germline, CDR1 is SGHRS and CDR2 is YFSETQ. CDR3 loop: CASSFSLAGSNEQFF. In nucleotides, the CDR3 is TGCGCCAGCAGCTTCTCCCTAGCGGGGAGCAATGAGCAGTTCTTC.

This chain joins TRBV7-2 and TRBJ1-1; D is uncertain. Per germline, CDR1 SGHTA and CDR2 FQGNSA. The CDR3 is 14 residues long. V was pared by 5 bases and J by 8 bases, with 18 bases between. CDR3 amino acids: CASSPTDGIGEAFF. In DNA form, the CDR3 reads TGTGCCAGCAGCCCGACCGACGGGATTGGAGAAGCTTTCTTT. The variable domain in full, with the rest retrieved from reference TRBV7-2 and TRBJ1-1, is GAGVSQSPSNKVTEKGKDVELRCDPISGHTALYWYRQSLGQGLEFLIYFQGNSAPDKSGLPSDRFSAERTGGSVSTLTIQRTQQEDSAVYLCASSPTDGIGEAFFGQGTRLTVV.

The chain recombines TRBV7-6 with TRBJ1-2; D remains ambiguous. Germline V lookup: CDR1 SGHVS, CDR2 FNYEAQ. V was clipped by 1 base and J by 3 bases, with 15 bases between them. The CDR3 covers 16 residues. CDR3 residues: CASSLGPIGAHYGYTF. In DNA form, the CDR3 reads TGTGCCAGCAGCTTAGGGCCAATCGGAGCCCACTATGGCTACACCTTC.

This clone was counted a single time. The chain is built from TRBV12-3 or TRBV12-4 and TRBJ1-1; D gene unclear. The CDR3 sequence is 12 residues long. The V gene lost 5 bases and the J gene lost 8 bases, with 12 bases spanning the gap. CDR3 nucleotides: TGTGCCAGCAGTCAACAACGGGGAGAAGCTTTCTTT. This translates into CASSQQRGEAFF.

This rearrangement joins TRBV6-1 to TRBJ1-2; 10 nucleotides line up with TRBD1. The V segment lost 1 base and the J segment 6 bases; nucleotides outside the gene matches: 2. This CDR3 has 14 amino acids. Per germline, CDR1 MNHNS and CDR2 SASEGT. CDR3 loop: CASSEGTGGNGYTF. The CDR3 DNA reads TGTGCCAGCAGTGAAGGGACAGGGGGTAATGGCTACACCTTC.